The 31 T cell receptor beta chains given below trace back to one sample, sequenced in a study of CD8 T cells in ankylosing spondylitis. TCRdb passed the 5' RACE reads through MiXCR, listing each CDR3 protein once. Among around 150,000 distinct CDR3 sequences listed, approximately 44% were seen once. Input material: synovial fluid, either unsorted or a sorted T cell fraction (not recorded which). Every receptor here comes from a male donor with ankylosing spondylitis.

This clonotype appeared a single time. Here the CDR3 reads CASSPRTGPCTGELFF. CDR3 bases: TGTGCCAGCAGCCCTCGGACAGGACCGTGCACCGGGGAGCTGTTTTTT. V and J are TRBV11-3 and TRBJ2-2; TRBD1 matches 7 bases. V was pared by 5 bases and J by 4 bases, with 10 bases of the junction left unmatched. Germline CDR1 is SGHNT and CDR2 is YENEEA. The CDR3 loop spans 16 amino acids.

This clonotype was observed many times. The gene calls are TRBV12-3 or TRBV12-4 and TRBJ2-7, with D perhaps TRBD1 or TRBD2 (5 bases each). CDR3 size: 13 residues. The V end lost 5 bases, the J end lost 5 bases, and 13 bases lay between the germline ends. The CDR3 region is CASSDSPGNEQYF. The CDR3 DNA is TGTGCCAGCAGTGACAGCCCGGGGAACGAGCAGTACTTC.

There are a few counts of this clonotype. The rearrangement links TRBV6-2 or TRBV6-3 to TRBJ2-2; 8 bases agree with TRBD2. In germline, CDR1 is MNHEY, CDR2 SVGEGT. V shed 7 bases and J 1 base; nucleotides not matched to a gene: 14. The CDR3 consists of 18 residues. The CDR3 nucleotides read TGTGCCAGCACCCCTCCCTGCGGGAGGCTCAGGAACACCGGGGAGCTGTTTTTT. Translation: CASTPPCGRLRNTGELFF.

The CDR3 nucleotides are TGTGCCATCAGGAGGGGGAATCCCTACTATAATGGCTACACCTTC. It is translated as CAIRRGNPYYNGYTF. The genes are TRBV10-3 and TRBJ1-2, with D tentatively TRBD1 (6 bases). The germline gives CDR1 ENHRY, CDR2 SYGVKD. V gave up 6 bases and J gave up 6 bases, with 20 bases separating them. This CDR3 comprises 15 residues.

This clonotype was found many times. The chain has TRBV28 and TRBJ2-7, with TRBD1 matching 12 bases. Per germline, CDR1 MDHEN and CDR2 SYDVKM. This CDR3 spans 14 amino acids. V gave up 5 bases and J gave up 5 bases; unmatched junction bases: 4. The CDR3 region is CASSLGTGGDEQYF. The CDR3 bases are TGTGCCAGCAGTCTAGGGACAGGGGGCGACGAGCAGTACTTC.

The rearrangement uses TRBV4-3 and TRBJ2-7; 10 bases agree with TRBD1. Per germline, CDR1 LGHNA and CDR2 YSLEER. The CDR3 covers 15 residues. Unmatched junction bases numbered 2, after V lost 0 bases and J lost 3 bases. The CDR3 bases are TGCGCCAGCAGCCAAGACGGGACAGGGGTCTACGAGCAGTACTTC. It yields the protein CASSQDGTGVYEQYF.

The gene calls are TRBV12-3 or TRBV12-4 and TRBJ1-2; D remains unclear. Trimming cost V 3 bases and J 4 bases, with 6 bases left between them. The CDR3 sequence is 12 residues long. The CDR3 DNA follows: TGTGCCAGCAGTTTTTACATCTATGGCTACACCTTC. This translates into CASSFYIYGYTF.

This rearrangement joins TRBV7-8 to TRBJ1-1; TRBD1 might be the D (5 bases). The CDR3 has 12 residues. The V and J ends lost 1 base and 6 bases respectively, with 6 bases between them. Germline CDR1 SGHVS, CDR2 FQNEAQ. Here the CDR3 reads CASSLGRAEAFF. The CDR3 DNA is TGTGCCAGCAGCTTAGGCAGGGCTGAAGCTTTCTTT.

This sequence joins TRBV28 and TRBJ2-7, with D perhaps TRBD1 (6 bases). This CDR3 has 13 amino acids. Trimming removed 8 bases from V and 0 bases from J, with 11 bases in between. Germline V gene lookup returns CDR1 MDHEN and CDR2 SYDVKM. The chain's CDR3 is CASRSTGSYEQYF. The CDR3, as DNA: TGTGCCAGCCGCTCGACAGGCTCCTACGAGCAGTACTTC.

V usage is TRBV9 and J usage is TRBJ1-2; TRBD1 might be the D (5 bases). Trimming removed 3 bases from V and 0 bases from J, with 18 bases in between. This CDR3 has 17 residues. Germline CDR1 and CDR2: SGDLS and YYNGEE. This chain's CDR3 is CASSAEGLFPSNYGYTF. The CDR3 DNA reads TGTGCCAGCAGCGCGGAGGGACTTTTCCCCTCTAACTATGGCTACACCTTC.

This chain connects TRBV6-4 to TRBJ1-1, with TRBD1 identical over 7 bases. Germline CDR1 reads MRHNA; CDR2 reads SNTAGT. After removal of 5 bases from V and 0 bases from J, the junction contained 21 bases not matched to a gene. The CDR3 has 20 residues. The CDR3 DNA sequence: TGTGCCAGCAGTCCTCCGACAGGGCTCCGAAGGCTTAGCATGAACACTGAAGCTTTCTTT. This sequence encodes CASSPPTGLRRLSMNTEAFF.

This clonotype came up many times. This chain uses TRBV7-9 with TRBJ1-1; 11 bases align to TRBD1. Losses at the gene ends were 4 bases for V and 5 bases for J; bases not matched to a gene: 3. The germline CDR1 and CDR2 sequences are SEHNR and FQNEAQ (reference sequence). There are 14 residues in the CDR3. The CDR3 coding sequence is TGTGCCAGCAGCTCCGGGACAGGGGGTACTGAAGCTTTCTTT. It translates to CASSSGTGGTEAFF.

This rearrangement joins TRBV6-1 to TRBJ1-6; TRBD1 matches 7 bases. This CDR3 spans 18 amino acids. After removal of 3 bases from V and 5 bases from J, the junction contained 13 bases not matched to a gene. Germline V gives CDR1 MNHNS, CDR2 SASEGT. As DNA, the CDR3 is TGTGCCAGCAGTGACCGGGACAGCCCAACCAGCGATAATTCACCCCTCCACTTT. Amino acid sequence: CASSDRDSPTSDNSPLHF.

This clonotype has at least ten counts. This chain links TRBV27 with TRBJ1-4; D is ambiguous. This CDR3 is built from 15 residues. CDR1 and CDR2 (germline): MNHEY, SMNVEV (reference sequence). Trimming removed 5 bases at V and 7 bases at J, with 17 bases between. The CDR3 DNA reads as TGTGCCAGCAGTCCCCTGGGCCCCTGGGGTGAAAAACTGTTTTTT. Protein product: CASSPLGPWGEKLFF.

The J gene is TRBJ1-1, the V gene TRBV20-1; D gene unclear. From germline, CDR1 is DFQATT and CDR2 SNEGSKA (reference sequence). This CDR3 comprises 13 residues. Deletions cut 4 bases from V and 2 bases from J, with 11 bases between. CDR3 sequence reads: CSATLAFNTEAFF. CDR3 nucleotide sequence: TGCAGTGCTACCTTAGCCTTTAACACTGAAGCTTTCTTT.

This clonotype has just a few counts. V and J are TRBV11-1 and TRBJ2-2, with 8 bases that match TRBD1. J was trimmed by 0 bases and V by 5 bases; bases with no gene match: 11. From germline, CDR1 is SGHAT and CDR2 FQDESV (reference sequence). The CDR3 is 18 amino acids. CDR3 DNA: TGTGCCAGCAGCCCCACGTGGGGGACAGGCTCGAACACCGGGGAGCTGTTTTTT. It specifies CASSPTWGTGSNTGELFF.

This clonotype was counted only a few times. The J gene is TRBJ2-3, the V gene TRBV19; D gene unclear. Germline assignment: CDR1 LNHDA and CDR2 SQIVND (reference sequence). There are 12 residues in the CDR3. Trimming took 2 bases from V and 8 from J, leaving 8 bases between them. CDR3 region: CASSIPPGTQYF. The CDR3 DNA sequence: TGTGCCAGTAGTATACCCCCCGGTACGCAGTATTTT.

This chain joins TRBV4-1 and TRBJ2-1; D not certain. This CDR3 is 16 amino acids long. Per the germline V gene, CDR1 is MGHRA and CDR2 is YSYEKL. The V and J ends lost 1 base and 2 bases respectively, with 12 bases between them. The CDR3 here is CASSQAAEEAYNEQFF. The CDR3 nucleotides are TGCGCCAGCAGCCAAGCCGCGGAAGAAGCCTACAATGAGCAGTTCTTC.

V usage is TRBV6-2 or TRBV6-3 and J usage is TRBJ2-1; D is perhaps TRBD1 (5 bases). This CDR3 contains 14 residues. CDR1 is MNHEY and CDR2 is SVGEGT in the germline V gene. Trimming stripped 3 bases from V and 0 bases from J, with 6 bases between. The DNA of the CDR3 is TGTGCCAGCAGTTATAGGGGCTCCTACAATGAGCAGTTCTTC. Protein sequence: CASSYRGSYNEQFF.

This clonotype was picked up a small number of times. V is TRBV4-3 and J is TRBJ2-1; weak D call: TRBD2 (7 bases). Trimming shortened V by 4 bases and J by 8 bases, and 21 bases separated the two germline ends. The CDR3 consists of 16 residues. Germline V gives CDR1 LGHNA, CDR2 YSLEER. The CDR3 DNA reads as TGCGCCAGCAGCCTGAGGGGGGGGAAGATGTTGGATGAGCAGTTCTTC. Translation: CASSLRGGKMLDEQFF.

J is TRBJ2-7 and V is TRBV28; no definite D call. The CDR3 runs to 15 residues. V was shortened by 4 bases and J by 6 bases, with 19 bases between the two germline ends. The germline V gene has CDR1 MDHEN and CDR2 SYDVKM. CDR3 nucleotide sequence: TGTGCCAGCAGTTCGACTCTACTGGAGACGGGCGAGCAGTACTTC. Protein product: CASSSTLLETGEQYF.

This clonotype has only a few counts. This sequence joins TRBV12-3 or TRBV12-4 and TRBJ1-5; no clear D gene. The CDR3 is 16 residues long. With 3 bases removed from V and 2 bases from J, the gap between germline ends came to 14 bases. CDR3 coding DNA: TGTGCCAGCAGTTTGGGTCAGCTCGGAGGCAATCAGCCCCAGCATTTT. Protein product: CASSLGQLGGNQPQHF.

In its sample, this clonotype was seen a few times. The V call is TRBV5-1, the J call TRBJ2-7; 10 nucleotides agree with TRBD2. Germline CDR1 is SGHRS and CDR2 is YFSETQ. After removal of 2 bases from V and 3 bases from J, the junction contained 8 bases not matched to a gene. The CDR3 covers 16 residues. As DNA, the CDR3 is TGCGCCAGCAGCTTTGCTAGCGGGAGAGCTTACTACGAGCAGTACTTC. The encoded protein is CASSFASGRAYYEQYF. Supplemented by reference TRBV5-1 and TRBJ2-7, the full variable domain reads KAGVTQTPRYLIKTRGQQVTLSCSPISGHRSVSWYQQTPGQGLQFLFEYFSETQRNKGNFPGRFSGRQFSNSRSEMNVSTLELGDSALYLCASSFASGRAYYEQYFGPGTRLTVT.

CDR3 nucleotide sequence: TGTGCCAGCAGTGTTCCCAGAGCCCAACTGGCCTACGAGCAGTACTTC. Its translation is CASSVPRAQLAYEQYF. This chain connects TRBV28 to TRBJ2-7, with D uncertain. CDR1 is MDHEN and CDR2 is SYDVKM in the germline V gene. This CDR3 contains 16 residues. Trimming left V 5 bases short and J 2 bases short, with 19 bases between.

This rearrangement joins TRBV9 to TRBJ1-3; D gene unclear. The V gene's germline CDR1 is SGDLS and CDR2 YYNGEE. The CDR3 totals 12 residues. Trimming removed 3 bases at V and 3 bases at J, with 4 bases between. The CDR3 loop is CASSGDGNTIYF. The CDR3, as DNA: TGTGCCAGCAGCGGGGATGGAAACACCATATATTTT.

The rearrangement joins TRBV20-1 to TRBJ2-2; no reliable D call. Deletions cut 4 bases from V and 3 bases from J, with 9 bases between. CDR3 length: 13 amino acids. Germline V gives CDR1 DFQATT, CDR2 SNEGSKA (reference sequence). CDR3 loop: CSAIGLDTGELFF. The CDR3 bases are TGCAGTGCTATCGGGCTGGACACCGGGGAGCTGTTTTTT.

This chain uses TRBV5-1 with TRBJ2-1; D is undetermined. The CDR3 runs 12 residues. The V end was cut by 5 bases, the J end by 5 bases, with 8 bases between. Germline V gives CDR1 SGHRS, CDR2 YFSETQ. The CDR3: CASRGGNNEQFF. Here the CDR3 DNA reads TGCGCCAGCAGGGGTGGGAACAATGAGCAGTTCTTC.

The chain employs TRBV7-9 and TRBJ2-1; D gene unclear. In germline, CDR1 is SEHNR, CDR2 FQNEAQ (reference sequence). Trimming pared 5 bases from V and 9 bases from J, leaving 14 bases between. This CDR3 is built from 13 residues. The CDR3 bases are TGTGCCAGCAGCCGGGTTGAAGACGGTGAGCAGTTCTTC. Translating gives CASSRVEDGEQFF.

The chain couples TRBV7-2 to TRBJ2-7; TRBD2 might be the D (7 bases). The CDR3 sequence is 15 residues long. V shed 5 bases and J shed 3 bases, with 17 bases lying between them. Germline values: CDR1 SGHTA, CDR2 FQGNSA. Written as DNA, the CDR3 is TGTGCCAGCAGCCGAGTTGAGGGGGAGGGCTACGAGCAGTACTTC. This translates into CASSRVEGEGYEQYF.

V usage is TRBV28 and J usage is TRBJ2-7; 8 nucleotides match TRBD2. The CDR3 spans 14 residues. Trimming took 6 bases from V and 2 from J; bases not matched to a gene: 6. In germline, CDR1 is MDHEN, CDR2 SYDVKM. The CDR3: CASRSSGFPYEQYF. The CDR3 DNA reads TGTGCCAGCAGGTCTAGCGGGTTCCCCTACGAGCAGTACTTC. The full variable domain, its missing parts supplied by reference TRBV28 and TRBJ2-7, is DVKVTQSSRYLVKRTGEKVFLECVQDMDHENMFWYRQDPGLGLRLIYFSYDVKMKEKGDIPEGYSVSREKKERFSLILESASTNQTSMYLCASRSSGFPYEQYFGPGTRLTVT.

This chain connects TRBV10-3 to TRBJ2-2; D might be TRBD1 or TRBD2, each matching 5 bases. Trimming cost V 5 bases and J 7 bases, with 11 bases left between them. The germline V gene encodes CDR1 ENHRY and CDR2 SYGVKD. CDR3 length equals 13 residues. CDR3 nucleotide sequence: TGTGCCATCAGTCCGGGGCGGATCGGGGAGCTGTTTTTT. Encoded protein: CAISPGRIGELFF.